Presented here are 15 T cell receptor beta chains from one specimen sequenced in a study of prognosis after radiotherapy for stage I lung cancer. Genomic DNA was the source, and TCR beta CDR3 was amplified from it by two-round multiplex PCR. First-round PCR employed TRBV- and TRBJ-specific primers for each gene. A single record per CDR3 protein comes from TCRdb applying MiXCR to the multiplex PCR reads. The sample contains roughly 23,000 distinct CDR3 sequences, 40% of which appear only once. Source: PBMCs, taken before or after stereotactic body radiation therapy (not recorded which). These receptors came from a donor aged 50 or older with non-small cell lung cancer.

This chain connects TRBV3-1 to TRBJ2-3; D call uncertain. Trimming removed 0 bases from V and 4 bases from J, with 14 bases in between. The CDR3 covers 16 residues. Germline V CDR1 and CDR2: LGHDT, YNNKEL (reference sequence). CDR3 nucleotide sequence: TGTGCCAGCAGCCAAGATCTGACGGGTAAGGCAGATACGCAGTATTTT. Translating it yields CASSQDLTGKADTQYF.

Of note for this clonotype: One end of the junction fails to match germline, which may point to a read error. The chain links TRBV11-3 to TRBJ2-1; 14 bases are shared with TRBD2. Germline CDR1 reads SGHNT; CDR2 reads YENEEA. The CDR3 has 15 amino acids. CDR3 sequence reads: CASSFGTSGGTGQFF. The CDR3 DNA reads as TGTGCCAGTAGCTTCGGGACTAGCGGGGGAACGGGCCAGTTCTTC.

The rearrangement joins TRBV11-3 to TRBJ2-7; 8 nucleotides agree with TRBD1. The V gene's germline CDR1 is SGHNT and CDR2 YENEEA. The CDR3 consists of 15 residues. V shed 4 bases, J shed 6 bases, and the junction held 11 bases outside the gene matches. CDR3 in DNA: TGTGCCAGCAGCTCACAGGGGGGACAGAAGGGCGAGCAGTACTTC. Its protein is CASSSQGGQKGEQYF.

In this sample, this clonotype turned up many times. V usage is TRBV6-1 and J usage is TRBJ1-1; possible D gene TRBD1, 5 bases. This CDR3 spans 16 amino acids. The V gene's germline CDR1 is MNHNS and CDR2 SASEGT. V lost 3 bases to trimming and J lost 1 base, with 15 bases between them. Here the CDR3 DNA reads TGTGCCAGCAGTGACAGAGGATCCAGGGCGAACACTGAAGCTTTCTTT. It specifies CASSDRGSRANTEAFF.

With respect to this clonotype: It is likely a read error: a sequence one base away is far more abundant. The CDR3 spells CASSLGVTQYF. CDR3 coding DNA: TGTGCCAGCAGCCTTGGTGTAACGCAGTATTTT. The chain uses TRBV6-2 or TRBV6-3 and TRBJ2-3; D unclear. Trimming shortened V by 6 bases and J by 9 bases, and 10 bases separated the two germline ends. This CDR3 region has 11 residues. Germline CDR1 MNHEY, CDR2 SVGEGT.

This clonotype came up many times. This chain uses TRBV12-3 or TRBV12-4 with TRBJ2-7; D is uncertain. V lost 1 base, J lost 0 bases, and 7 bases lay in between. The CDR3 covers 14 residues. CDR3 protein: CASSLELISYEQYF. The CDR3 DNA reads as TGTGCCAGCAGTTTAGAACTGATCTCCTACGAGCAGTACTTC.

The V gene is TRBV7-8, the J gene TRBJ2-3; 9 bases are shared with TRBD1. The V segment lost 2 bases and the J segment 4 bases; nucleotides outside the gene matches: 13. The CDR3 runs to 18 residues. The germline gives CDR1 SGHVS, CDR2 FQNEAQ. CDR3 in amino acids: CASSLPTTGGEGPDTQYF. The CDR3 DNA is TGTGCCAGCAGCTTACCTACTACAGGGGGCGAGGGTCCAGATACGCAGTATTTT.

Ten or more counts support this clonotype. J is TRBJ2-1 and V is TRBV29-1; D possibly uses TRBD1 or TRBD2 (5 bases each). Germline loops: CDR1 SQVTM, CDR2 ANQGSEA. Trimming left V 0 bases short and J 3 bases short, with 15 bases between. The CDR3 contains 16 residues. The CDR3 DNA follows: TGCAGCGTTGAAGAGAGGGGTTTTAGCGACTACAATGAGCAGTTCTTC. It yields the protein CSVEERGFSDYNEQFF.

The rearrangement links TRBV19 to TRBJ1-2, with D tentatively TRBD1 (6 bases). V was pared by 4 bases and J by 3 bases, with 9 bases between. The CDR3 has 13 residues. Germline-derived CDR1 and CDR2 are LNHDA and SQIVND (reference sequence). CDR3 in DNA: TGTGCCAGTAGTACCCCAGGGGACTATGGCTACACCTTC. It translates to CASSTPGDYGYTF. Variable domain in full (rest from reference TRBV19 and TRBJ1-2): DGGITQSPKYLFRKEGQNVTLSCEQNLNHDAMYWYRQDPGQGLRLIYYSQIVNDFQKGDIAEGYSVSREKKESFPLTVTSAQKNPTAFYLCASSTPGDYGYTFGSGTRLTVV.

The rearrangement joins TRBV28 to TRBJ1-2, with a tentative D call TRBD1 (6 bases). The CDR3 has 18 residues. V was trimmed by 11 bases and J by 2 bases, leaving 30 bases between them. Germline assignment: CDR1 MDHEN and CDR2 SYDVKM. The CDR3 region is CAVESPTSRGAFNYGYTF. The CDR3 DNA reads TGTGCCGTAGAATCCCCTACCTCTAGGGGGGCATTCAACTATGGCTACACCTTC.

This clonotype has ten or more counts. The chain has TRBV3-1 and TRBJ1-2; D is unclear. Germline CDR1 reads LGHDT; CDR2 reads YNNKEL (reference sequence). The CDR3 extends over 14 amino acids. V was trimmed by 1 base and J by 0 bases, leaving 6 bases between them. The chain's CDR3 is CASSQGVSNYGYTF. In nucleotides, the CDR3 is TGTGCCAGCAGCCAAGGTGTTTCTAACTATGGCTACACCTTC.

This clonotype was seen many times. The chain employs TRBV6-5 and TRBJ2-1; 9 bases agree with TRBD2. V lost 4 bases and J lost 5; bases outside the gene matches: 6. There are 15 residues in the CDR3. CDR1 and CDR2 (germline): MNHEY, SVGAGI. CDR3 in DNA: TGTGCCAGCAGTTTCGGGACTAGCAGTAACAATGAGCAGTTCTTC. This sequence encodes CASSFGTSSNNEQFF.

This clonotype was counted many times. The V call is TRBV28, the J call TRBJ1-1, with D tentatively TRBD1 (6 bases). V was clipped by 3 bases and J by 4 bases, with 12 bases between them. Germline V gives CDR1 MDHEN, CDR2 SYDVKM. The CDR3 covers 14 residues. CDR3 sequence (DNA): TGTGCCAGCAGTTTTGCGGGGGGCTCCACTGAAGCTTTCTTT. Translating it yields CASSFAGGSTEAFF.

This clonotype was counted at least ten times. The chain recombines TRBV7-8 with TRBJ2-3; 9 bases are shared with TRBD2. CDR1 SGHVS and CDR2 FQNEAQ come from the germline V gene. After removal of 2 bases from V and 4 bases from J, the junction contained 13 bases not matched to a gene. The CDR3 totals 18 residues. CDR3 nucleotides: TGTGCCAGCAGCTTATTGGGGGCTAGCGGGATGAGGGCAGATACGCAGTATTTT. Translated, it gives CASSLLGASGMRADTQYF. Full variable domain (outside the CDR3, taken from reference TRBV7-8 and TRBJ2-3): GAGVSQSPRYKVAKRGQDVALRCDPISGHVSLFWYQQALGQGPEFLTYFQNEAQLDKSGLPSDRFFAERPEGSVSTLKIQRTQQEDSAVYLCASSLLGASGMRADTQYFGPGTRLTVL.

Turning to this clonotype: This may be a read error: a much more frequent sequence differs by one nucleotide. The chain couples TRBV29-1 to TRBJ1-2; unclear D gene. Germline CDR1 reads SQVTM; CDR2 reads ANQGSEA. The CDR3 is made up of 12 amino acids. Trimming took off 0 bases at V and 8 bases at J, with 10 bases between the two ends. CDR3: CSVEDQRWGYTF. CDR3 coding DNA: TGCAGCGTTGAAGATCAGCGGTGGGGCTACACCTTC. Variable domain in full (rest from reference TRBV29-1 and TRBJ1-2): SAVISQKPSRDICQRGTSLTIQCQVDSQVTMMFWYRQQPGQSLTLIATANQGSEATYESGFVIDKFPISRPNLTFSTLTVSNMSPEDSSIYLCSVEDQRWGYTFGSGTRLTVV.